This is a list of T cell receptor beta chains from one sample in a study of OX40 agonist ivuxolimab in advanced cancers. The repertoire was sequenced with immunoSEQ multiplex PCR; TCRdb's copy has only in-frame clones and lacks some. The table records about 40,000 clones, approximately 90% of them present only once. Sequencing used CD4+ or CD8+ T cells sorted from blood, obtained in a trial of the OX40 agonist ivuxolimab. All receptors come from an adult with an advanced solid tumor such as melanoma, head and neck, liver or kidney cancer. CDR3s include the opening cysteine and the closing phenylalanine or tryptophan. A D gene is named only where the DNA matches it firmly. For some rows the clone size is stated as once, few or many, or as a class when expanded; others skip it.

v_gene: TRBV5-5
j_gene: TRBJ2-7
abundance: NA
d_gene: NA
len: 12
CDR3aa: CASSFSLYEQYF
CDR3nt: TGTGCCAGCAGCTTTTCCCTCTACGAGCAGTACTTC

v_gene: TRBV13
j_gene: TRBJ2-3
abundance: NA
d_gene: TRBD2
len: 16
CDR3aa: CASSLNSGTNTDTQYF
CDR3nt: TGTGCCAGCAGCTTAAACTCCGGGACTAACACAGATACGCAGTATTTT

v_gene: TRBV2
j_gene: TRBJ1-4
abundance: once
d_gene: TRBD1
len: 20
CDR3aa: CASSEGLLGGGGVPNEKLFF
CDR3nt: TGTGCCAGCAGTGAAGGTTTACTGGGTGGAGGGGGCGTACCAAATGAAAAACTGTTTTTT

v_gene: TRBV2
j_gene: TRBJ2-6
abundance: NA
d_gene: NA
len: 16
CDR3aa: CASSLRAGAGANVLTF
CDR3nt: TGTGCCAGCAGCCTAAGGGCAGGCGCTGGGGCCAACGTCCTGACTTTC

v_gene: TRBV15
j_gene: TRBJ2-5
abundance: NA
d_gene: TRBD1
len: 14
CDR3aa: CATNLDRFQETQYF
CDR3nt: TGTGCCACCAACCTGGACAGGTTTCAAGAGACCCAGTACTTC

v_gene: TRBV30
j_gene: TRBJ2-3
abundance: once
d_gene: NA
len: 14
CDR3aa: CAWSGKTGTDTQYF
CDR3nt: TGTGCCTGGAGTGGGAAAACAGGCACAGATACGCAGTATTTT

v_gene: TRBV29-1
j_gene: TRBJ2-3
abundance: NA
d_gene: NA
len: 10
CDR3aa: CSGRENTQYF
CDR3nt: TGCAGCGGTAGGGAGAATACGCAGTATTTT

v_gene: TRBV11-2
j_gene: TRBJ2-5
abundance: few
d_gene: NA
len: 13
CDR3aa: CASSAGDGETQYF
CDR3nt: TGTGCCAGCAGTGCAGGGGATGGGGAGACCCAGTACTTC

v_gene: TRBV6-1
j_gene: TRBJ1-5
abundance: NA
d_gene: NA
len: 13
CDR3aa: CASKWVENQPQHF
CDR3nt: TGTGCCAGCAAATGGGTGGAGAATCAGCCCCAGCATTTT

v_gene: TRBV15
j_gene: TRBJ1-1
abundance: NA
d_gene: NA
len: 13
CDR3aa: CATSRDRNTEAFF
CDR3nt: TGTGCCACCAGCAGAGACAGGAACACTGAAGCTTTCTTT

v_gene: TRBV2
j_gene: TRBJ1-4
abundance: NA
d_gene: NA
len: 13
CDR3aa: CASLSPGKEKLFF
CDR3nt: TGTGCCAGCCTATCCCCGGGGAAAGAAAAACTGTTTTTT

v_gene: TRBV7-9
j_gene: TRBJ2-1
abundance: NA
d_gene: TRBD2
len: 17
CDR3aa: CASSLLGLAGSYNEQFF
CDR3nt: TGTGCCAGCAGCTTATTAGGACTAGCGGGGTCCTACAATGAGCAGTTCTTC

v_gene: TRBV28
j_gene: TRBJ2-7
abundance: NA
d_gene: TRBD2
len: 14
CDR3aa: CASSESGRAYEQYF
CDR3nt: TGTGCCAGCAGTGAAAGCGGGAGGGCCTACGAGCAGTACTTC

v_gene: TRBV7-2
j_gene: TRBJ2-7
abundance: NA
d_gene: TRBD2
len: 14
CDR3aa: CASSGASGQYEQYF
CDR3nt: TGTGCCAGCAGCGGAGCTAGCGGGCAATACGAGCAGTACTTC

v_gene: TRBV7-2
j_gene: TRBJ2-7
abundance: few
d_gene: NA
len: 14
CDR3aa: CASSKTPGPDEQYF
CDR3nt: TGTGCCAGCAGCAAAACTCCCGGACCGGACGAGCAGTACTTC

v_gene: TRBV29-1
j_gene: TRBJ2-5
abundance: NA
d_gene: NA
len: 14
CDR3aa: CSVEPKRTEETQYF
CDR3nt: TGCAGCGTTGAGCCCAAGCGGACGGAAGAGACCCAGTACTTC

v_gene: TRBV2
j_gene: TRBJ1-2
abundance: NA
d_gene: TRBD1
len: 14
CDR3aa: CASSRQGEVNGYTF
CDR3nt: TGTGCCAGCAGTAGACAGGGGGAAGTGAATGGCTACACCTTC

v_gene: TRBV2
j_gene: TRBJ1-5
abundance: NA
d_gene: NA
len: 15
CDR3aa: CASRKEGSPNQPQHF
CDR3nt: TGTGCCAGCCGGAAGGAAGGGTCTCCCAATCAGCCCCAGCATTTT

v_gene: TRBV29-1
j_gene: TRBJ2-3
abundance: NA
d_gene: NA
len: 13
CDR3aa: CSGMTMYTDTQYF
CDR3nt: TGCAGCGGTATGACGATGTACACAGATACGCAGTATTTT

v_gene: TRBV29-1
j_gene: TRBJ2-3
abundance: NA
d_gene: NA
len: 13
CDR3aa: CSVEGGDTDTQYF
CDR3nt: TGCAGCGTTGAAGGAGGTGACACAGATACGCAGTATTTT

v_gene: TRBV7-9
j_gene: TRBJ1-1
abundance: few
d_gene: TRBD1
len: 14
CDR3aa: CASSLVGTDTEAFF
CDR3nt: TGTGCCAGCAGCTTAGTTGGGACAGACACTGAAGCTTTCTTT

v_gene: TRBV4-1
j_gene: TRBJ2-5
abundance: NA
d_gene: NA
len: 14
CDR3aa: CASSQAGAGETQYF
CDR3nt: TGCGCCAGCAGCCAGGCTGGGGCGGGGGAGACCCAGTACTTC

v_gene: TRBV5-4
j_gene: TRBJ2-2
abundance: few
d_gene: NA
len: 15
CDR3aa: CASSLDLQRTGELFF
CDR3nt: TGTGCCAGCAGCTTGGATCTACAACGGACCGGGGAGCTGTTTTTT

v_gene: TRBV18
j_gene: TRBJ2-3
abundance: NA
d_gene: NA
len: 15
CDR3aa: CASSPPSPSTDTQYF
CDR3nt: TGTGCCAGCTCACCACCCAGTCCTTCCACAGATACGCAGTATTTT

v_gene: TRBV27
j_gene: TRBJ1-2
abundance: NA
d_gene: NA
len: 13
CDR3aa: CASSKAGSYGYTF
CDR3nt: TGTGCCAGCAGCAAGGCGGGGTCCTATGGCTACACCTTC

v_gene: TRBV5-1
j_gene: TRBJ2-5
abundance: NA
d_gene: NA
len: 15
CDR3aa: CASSRGEGLGETQYF
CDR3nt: TGCGCCAGCAGCAGGGGTGAGGGATTGGGAGAGACCCAGTACTTC

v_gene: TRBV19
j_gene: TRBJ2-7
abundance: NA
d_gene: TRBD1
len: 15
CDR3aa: CASSIRTGGRGEQYF
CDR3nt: TGTGCCAGTAGTATCCGGACAGGGGGACGGGGCGAGCAGTACTTC

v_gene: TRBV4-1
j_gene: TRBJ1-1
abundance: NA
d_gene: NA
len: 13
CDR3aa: CASSHDRSTEAFF
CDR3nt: TGCGCCAGCAGCCATGACAGGAGCACTGAAGCTTTCTTT

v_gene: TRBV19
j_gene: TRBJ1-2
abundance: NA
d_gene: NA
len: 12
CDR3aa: CASSAYNYGYTF
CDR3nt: TGTGCCAGTAGTGCGTATAACTATGGCTACACCTTC

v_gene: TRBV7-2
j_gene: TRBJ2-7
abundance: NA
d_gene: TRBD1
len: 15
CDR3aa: CASSIPNRGSYEQYF
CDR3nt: TGTGCCAGCAGCATACCTAACAGGGGATCCTACGAGCAGTACTTC

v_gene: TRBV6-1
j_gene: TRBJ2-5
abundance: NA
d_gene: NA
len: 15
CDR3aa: CASSPAGSLVETQYF
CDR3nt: TGTGCCAGCAGTCCCGCCGGGAGCCTAGTTGAGACCCAGTACTTC

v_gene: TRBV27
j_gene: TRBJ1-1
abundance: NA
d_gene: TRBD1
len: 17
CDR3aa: CASSLKGTARTPTEAFF
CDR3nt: TGTGCCAGCAGTTTAAAGGGGACAGCGAGGACTCCCACTGAAGCTTTCTTT

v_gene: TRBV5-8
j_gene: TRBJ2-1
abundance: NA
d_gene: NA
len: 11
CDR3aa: CASSFHNEQFF
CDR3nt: TGTGCCAGCAGCTTTCACAATGAGCAGTTCTTC

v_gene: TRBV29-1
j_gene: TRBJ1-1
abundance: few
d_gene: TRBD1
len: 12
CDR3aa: CSVYRGTERPFF
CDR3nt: TGCAGCGTCTACAGGGGAACGGAGAGGCCTTTCTTT

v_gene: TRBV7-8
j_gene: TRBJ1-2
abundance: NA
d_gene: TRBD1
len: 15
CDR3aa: CASSFSTGGSGGYTF
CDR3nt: TGTGCCAGCAGCTTTTCCACAGGGGGCAGCGGAGGCTACACCTTC

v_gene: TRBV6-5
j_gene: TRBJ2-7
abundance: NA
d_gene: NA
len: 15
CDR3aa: CASTTTDRGSREQYF
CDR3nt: TGTGCCAGCACTACAACGGACAGAGGATCGAGGGAGCAGTACTTC

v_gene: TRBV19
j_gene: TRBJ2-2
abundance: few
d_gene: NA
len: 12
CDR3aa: CASSTNTGELFF
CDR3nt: TGTGCCAGTAGTACGAACACCGGGGAGCTGTTTTTT

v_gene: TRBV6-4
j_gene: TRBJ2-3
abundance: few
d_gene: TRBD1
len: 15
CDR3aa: CASSPSRGQSDTQYF
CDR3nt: TGTGCCAGCAGTCCCTCCAGGGGGCAATCAGATACGCAGTATTTT

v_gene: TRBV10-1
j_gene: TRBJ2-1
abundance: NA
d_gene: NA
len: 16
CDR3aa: CASSESMGPEGDEQFF
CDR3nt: TGCGCCAGCAGTGAGTCGATGGGCCCTGAAGGGGATGAGCAGTTCTTC

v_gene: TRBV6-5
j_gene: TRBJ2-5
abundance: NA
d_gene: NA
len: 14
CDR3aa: CASSYSGLQETQYF
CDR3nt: TGTGCCAGCAGTTACTCGGGACTTCAAGAGACCCAGTACTTC

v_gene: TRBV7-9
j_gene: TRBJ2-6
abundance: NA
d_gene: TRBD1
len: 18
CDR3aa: CASSYRGTGVIGANVLTF
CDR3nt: TGTGCCAGCAGCTATAGGGGGACAGGGGTAATTGGGGCCAACGTCCTGACTTTC

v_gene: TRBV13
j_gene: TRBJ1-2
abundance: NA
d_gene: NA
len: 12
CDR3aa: CASSLGGRGYTF
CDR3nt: TGTGCCAGCAGCTTAGGGGGGCGAGGCTACACCTTC

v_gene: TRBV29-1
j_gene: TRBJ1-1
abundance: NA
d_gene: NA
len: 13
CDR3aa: CSVEAGGGTEAFF
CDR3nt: TGCAGCGTTGAGGCTGGGGGAGGCACTGAAGCTTTCTTT

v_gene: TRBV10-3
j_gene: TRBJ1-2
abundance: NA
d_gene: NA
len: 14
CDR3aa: CAIRKGGQDYGYTF
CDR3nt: TGTGCCATCAGAAAGGGAGGGCAGGACTATGGCTACACCTTC

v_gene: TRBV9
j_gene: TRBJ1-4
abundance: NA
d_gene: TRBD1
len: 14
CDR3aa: CASSPETGDEKLFF
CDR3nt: TGTGCCAGCAGCCCAGAAACAGGGGACGAAAAACTGTTTTTT

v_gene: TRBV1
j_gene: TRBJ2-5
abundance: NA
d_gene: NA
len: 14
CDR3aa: CTSRLGTSCGTQYF
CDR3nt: TGCACCAGCAGGCTCGGGACTAGTTGTGGGACCCAGTACTTC

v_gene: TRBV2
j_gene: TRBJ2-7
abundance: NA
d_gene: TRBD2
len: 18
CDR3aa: CASSNGLAGKMSSYEQYF
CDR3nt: TGTGCCAGCAGTAATGGACTAGCGGGGAAAATGAGCTCCTACGAGCAGTACTTC

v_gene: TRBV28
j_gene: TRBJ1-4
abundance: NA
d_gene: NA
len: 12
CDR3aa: CASSTTWSVLFF
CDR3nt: TGTGCCAGCTCGACCACGTGGAGTGTCCTGTTTTTT

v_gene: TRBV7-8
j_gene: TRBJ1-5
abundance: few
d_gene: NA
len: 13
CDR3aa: CASSFDPDQPQHF
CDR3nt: TGTGCCAGCAGCTTTGACCCCGATCAGCCCCAGCATTTT

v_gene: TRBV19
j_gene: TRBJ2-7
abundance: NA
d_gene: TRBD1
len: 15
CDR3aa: CASSRDREFSYEQYF
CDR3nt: TGTGCCAGTAGTAGGGACAGGGAGTTTTCCTACGAGCAGTACTTC

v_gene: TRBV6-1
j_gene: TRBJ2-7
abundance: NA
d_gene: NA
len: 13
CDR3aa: CASRTELRYEQYF
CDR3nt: TGTGCCAGCAGGACAGAGTTACGCTACGAGCAGTACTTC

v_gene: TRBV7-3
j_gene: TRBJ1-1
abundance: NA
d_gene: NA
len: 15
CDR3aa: CASSLMGTRNTEAFF
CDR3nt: TGTGCCAGCAGCTTAATGGGCACTAGGAACACTGAAGCTTTCTTT

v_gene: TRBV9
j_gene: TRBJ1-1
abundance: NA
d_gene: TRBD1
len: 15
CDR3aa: CASSVGGQSNTEAFF
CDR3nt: TGTGCCAGCAGCGTAGGGGGACAGTCGAACACTGAAGCTTTCTTT

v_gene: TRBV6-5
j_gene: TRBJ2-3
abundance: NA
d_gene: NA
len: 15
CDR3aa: CASSTRDLSTDTQYF
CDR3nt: TGTGCCAGCAGTACCAGGGACCTTAGCACAGATACGCAGTATTTT

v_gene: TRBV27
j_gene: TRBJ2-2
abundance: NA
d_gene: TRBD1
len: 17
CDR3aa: CASSDWDRQVLAGELFF
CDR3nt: TGTGCCAGTTCGGACTGGGACAGGCAGGTTTTGGCCGGGGAGCTGTTTTTT

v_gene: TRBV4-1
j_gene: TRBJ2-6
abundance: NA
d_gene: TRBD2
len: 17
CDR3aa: CASSQVGLATGANVLTF
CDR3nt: TGCGCCAGCAGCCAAGTTGGACTAGCGACTGGGGCCAACGTCCTGACTTTC

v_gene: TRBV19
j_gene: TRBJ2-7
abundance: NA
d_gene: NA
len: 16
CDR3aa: CASSGANTGSPYEQYF
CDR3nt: TGTGCCAGTAGCGGGGCGAATACAGGGTCACCCTACGAGCAGTACTTC

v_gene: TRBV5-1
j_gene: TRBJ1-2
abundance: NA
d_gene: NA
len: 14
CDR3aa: CASSLKGDYYGYTF
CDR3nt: TGCGCCAGCAGCCTCAAGGGGGACTATTATGGCTACACCTTC

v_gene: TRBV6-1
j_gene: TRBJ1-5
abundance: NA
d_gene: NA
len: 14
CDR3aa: CASSERTGLQPQHF
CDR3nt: TGTGCCAGCAGTGAGCGGACGGGGCTCCAGCCCCAGCATTTT